The subject of this entry is one T cell receptor (beta chain). Sequencing used immunoSEQ multiplex PCR; TCRdb keeps in-frame clones, though not all of them. The sample shows about 380,000 clones, roughly 96% of them seen only once. Trimming left V 7 bases short and J 5 bases short, with 9 bases between. This CDR3 contains 12 residues. This entry is derived from a study of shared clonotypes between healthy human individuals. The chain uses TRBV5-3 and TRBJ1-4; TRBD1 is a possible D gene (5 bases). TRBV5-3 belongs to the ORF category, with a function that is uncertain. Material: memory CD8+ T cells sorted from blood. The sample's subset: CD45RO+ cells pooled with CCR7-negative TemRA cells. The receptor was isolated from a young man in good health. The CDR3 DNA reads as TGTGCCAGACGGGGCGGGAATGAAAAACTGTTTTTT. Amino acid sequence: CARRGGNEKLFF.